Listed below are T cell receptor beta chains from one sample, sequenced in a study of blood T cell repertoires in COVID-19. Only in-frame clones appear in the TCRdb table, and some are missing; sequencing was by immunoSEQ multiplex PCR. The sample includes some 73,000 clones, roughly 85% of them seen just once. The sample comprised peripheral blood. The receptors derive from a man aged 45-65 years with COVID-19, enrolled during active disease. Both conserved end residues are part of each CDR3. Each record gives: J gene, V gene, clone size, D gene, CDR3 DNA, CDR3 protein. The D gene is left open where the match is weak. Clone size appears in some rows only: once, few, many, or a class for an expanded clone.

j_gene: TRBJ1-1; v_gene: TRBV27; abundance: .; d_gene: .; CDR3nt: TGTGCCAGCAGTTTAAGTCTAGGTGAGAACACTGAAGCTTTCTTT; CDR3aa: CASSLSLGENTEAFF
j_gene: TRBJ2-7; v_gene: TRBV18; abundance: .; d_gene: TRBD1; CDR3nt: TGTGCCAGCTCACTCCGGGACAGCAGGTCCGAGCAGTACTTC; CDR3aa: CASSLRDSRSEQYF
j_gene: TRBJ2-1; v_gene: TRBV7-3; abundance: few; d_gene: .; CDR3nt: TGTGCCAGCAGCTTAACAGGGGGAGCGGACAATGAGCAGTTCTTC; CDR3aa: CASSLTGGADNEQFF
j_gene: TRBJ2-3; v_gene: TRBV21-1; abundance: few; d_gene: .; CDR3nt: TGTGCCAGCACCTATCCCGAAGCGGGAGGTTCTACAGATACGCAGTATTTT; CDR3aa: CASTYPEAGGSTDTQYF
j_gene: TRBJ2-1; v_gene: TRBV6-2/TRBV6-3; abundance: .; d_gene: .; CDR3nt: TGTGCCAGCAGTTACTCTCAACCGGGGAGTTACAATGAGCAGTTCTTC; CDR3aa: CASSYSQPGSYNEQFF
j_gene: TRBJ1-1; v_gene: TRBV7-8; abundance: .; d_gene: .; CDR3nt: TGTGCCAGCCTGGGCGGGGGGGGAAACACTGAAGCTTTCTTT; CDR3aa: CASLGGGGNTEAFF
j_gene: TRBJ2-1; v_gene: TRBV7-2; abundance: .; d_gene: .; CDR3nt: TGTGCCAGCAGCTTATGGCAAGGAATCGGGAATGAGCAGTTCTTC; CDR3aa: CASSLWQGIGNEQFF
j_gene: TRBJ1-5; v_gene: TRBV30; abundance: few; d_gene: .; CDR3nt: TGTGCCTGGAGTGTATTGCGGCAGCCCCAGCATTTT; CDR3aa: CAWSVLRQPQHF
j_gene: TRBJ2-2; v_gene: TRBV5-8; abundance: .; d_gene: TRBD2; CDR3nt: TGTGCCAGCAGAACTAGCGGGAGTGGCGGGGAGCTGTTTTTT; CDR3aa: CASRTSGSGGELFF
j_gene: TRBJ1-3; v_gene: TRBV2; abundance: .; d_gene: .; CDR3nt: TGTGCCAGCAGTCGACAGGCCTCTGGAAACACCATATATTTT; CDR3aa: CASSRQASGNTIYF
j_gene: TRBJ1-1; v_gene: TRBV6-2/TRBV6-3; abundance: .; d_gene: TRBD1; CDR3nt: TGTGCCAGCAGTTTCCACAGGGGGCTCAACACTGAAGCTTTCTTT; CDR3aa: CASSFHRGLNTEAFF
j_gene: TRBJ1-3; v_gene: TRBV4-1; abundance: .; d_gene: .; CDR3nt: TGCGCCAGCAGCCAAGTAAGGGCAGGGGTTCATCATGGAAACACCATATATTTT; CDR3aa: CASSQVRAGVHHGNTIYF
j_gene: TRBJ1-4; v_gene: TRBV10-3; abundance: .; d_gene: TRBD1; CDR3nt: TGTGCCATCAGTGCGACAGGGCCTAATGAAAAACTGTTTTTT; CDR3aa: CAISATGPNEKLFF
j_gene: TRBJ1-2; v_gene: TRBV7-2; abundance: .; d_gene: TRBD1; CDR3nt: TGTGCCAGCAGCTTAGTAGGGACAGATGGCTACACCTTC; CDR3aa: CASSLVGTDGYTF
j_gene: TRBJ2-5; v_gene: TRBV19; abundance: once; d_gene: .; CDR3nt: TGTGCCAGTAGTAACCCCGGGGGTCCCCCTACGGACCAGTACTTC; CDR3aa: CASSNPGGPPTDQYF
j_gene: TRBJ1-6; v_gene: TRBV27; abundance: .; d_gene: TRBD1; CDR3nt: TGTGCCAGCAGTCCTGGGACAGTAGGGGATTCACTCCATTCACCCCTCCACTTT; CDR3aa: CASSPGTVGDSLHSPLHF
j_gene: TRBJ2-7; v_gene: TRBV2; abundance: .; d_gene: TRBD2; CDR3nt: TGTGCCACAGCGGGAGATACCTACGAGCAGTACTTC; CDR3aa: CATAGDTYEQYF
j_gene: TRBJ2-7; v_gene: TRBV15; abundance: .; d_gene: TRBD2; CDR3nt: TGTGCCACCAGCAGGGGTGGGGGGCGCGGGACTAGCGGGAGGTACGAGCAGTACTTC; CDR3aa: CATSRGGGRGTSGRYEQYF
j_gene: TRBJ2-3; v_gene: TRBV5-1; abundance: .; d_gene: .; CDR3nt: TGCGCCAGCAGCGCCAGACTAGAATCAGATACGCAGTATTTT; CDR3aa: CASSARLESDTQYF
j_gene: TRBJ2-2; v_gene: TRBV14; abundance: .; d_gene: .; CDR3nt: TGTGCCAGCAGCCAAGATGTGATCTACCGGGAGCTGTTTTTT; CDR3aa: CASSQDVIYRELFF
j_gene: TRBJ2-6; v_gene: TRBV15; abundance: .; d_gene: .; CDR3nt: TGTGCCACCAGCAGAGTGGAGTCTGGGGCCAACGTCCTGACTTTC; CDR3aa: CATSRVESGANVLTF
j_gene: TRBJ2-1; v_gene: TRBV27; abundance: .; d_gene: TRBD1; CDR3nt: TGTGCCAGCAGTTTCATCTCCGGGACAGGGGGGGCCTACAATGAGCAGTTCTTC; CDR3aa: CASSFISGTGGAYNEQFF
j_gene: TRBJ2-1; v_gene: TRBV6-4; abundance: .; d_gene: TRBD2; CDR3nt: TGTGCCAGCAGTGAGACTAGCGGGACCTCGGAAGAGCAGTTCTTC; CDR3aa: CASSETSGTSEEQFF
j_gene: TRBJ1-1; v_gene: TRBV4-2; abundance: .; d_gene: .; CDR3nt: TGTGCCAGCAGCCAGGGACACTTGAACACTGAAGCTTTCTTT; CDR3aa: CASSQGHLNTEAFF